This passage covers 12 T cell receptor beta chains from one sample sequenced in a study of Ad26.COV2.S vaccination and SARS-CoV-2 variants. Libraries were prepared by immunoSEQ multiplex PCR; TCRdb keeps only in-frame clonotypes and omits some of them. This table has about 480,000 clones, 87% appearing once. Treatment here: roughly 18 received Ad26.COV2.S at low or high dose, single or two shots; about five received placebo; per-sample allocation not given. At day 63 after the first vaccine or placebo injection, samples were drawn. Sequencing was performed on peripheral blood, taken in a trial of Ad26.COV2.S vaccine versus placebo. The receptors come from a person aged 18 to 65 who received the Ad26.COV2.S COVID-19 vaccine or a placebo.

V usage is TRBV2 and J usage is TRBJ1-2, with D possibly TRBD1 on 5 matching bases. V was pared by 8 bases and J by 2 bases, with 12 bases between. In germline, CDR1 is SNHLY, CDR2 FYNNEI. This CDR3 has 13 amino acids. The CDR3 DNA follows: TGTGCCAGCTGCGGGGGGGACAACTATGGCTACACCTTC. It specifies CASCGGDNYGYTF.

The genes are TRBV19 and TRBJ2-7; D is undetermined. Germline assignment: CDR1 LNHDA and CDR2 SQIVND (reference sequence). Trimming removed 3 bases at V and 6 bases at J, with 12 bases between. The CDR3 totals 13 residues. Written as DNA, the CDR3 is TGTGCCAGTAGTATCCACCTTGATGGCGAGCAGTACTTC. Encoded protein: CASSIHLDGEQYF.

The chain employs TRBV5-1 and TRBJ2-1; the match to TRBD2 covers 11 bases. Germline CDR1 and CDR2: SGHRS and YFSETQ. V trimming: 4 bases; J trimming: 6 bases; junction bases outside the gene matches: 6. This CDR3 comprises 15 residues. The CDR3 nucleotides are TGCGCCAGCAGCACGACTAGCGGGATCTCCAATGAGCAGTTCTTC. This gives the protein CASSTTSGISNEQFF.

V usage is TRBV10-3 and J usage is TRBJ1-1, with TRBD1 matching 7 bases. The CDR3 runs 13 residues. Germline CDR1 is ENHRY and CDR2 is SYGVKD. Trimming removed 7 bases from V and 7 bases from J; junction bases left unmatched: 9. The CDR3 is CAITDRRDSEAFF. In DNA, the CDR3 is TGTGCCATCACCGATAGGCGGGACAGTGAAGCTTTCTTT.

The chain joins TRBV6-6 to TRBJ2-3; no definite D call. Trimming took 7 bases from V and 0 from J, leaving 8 bases between them. This CDR3 contains 13 residues. The germline gives CDR1 MNHNY, CDR2 SVGAGI (reference sequence). CDR3 sequence: CASTKGSTDTQYF. DNA of the CDR3: TGTGCCAGCACCAAAGGGAGCACAGATACGCAGTATTTT.

This clone was recorded a few times. The chain joins TRBV5-1 to TRBJ2-2, with D possibly being TRBD2 (5 bases). Trimming took off 4 bases at V and 1 base at J, with 14 bases between the two ends. CDR3 size: 16 residues. Germline CDR1 reads SGHRS; CDR2 reads YFSETQ. The CDR3 region has the DNA TGCGCCAGCAGCCCCCCGAGGGCGGGGAACACCGGGGAGCTGTTTTTT. It encodes CASSPPRAGNTGELFF.

For this clone: A much larger clone lies a single base off, so this may be a read error. The chain carries TRBV7-6 and TRBJ2-7; 10 bases agree with TRBD2. This CDR3 comprises 14 residues. V was clipped by 3 bases and J by 3 bases; unmatched bases: 2. In germline, CDR1 is SGHVS, CDR2 FNYEAQ. The chain's CDR3 is CASSLASGSYEQYF. The CDR3 DNA reads as TGTGCCAGCAGCTTGGCTAGCGGGAGCTACGAGCAGTACTTC. Supplemented by reference TRBV7-6 and TRBJ2-7, the full variable domain reads GAGVSQSPRYKVTKRGQDVALRCDPISGHVSLYWYRQALGQGPEFLTYFNYEAQQDKSGLPNDRFSAERPEGSISTLTIQRTEQRDSAMYRCASSLASGSYEQYFGPGTRLTVT.

This chain connects TRBV19 to TRBJ2-5, with D perhaps TRBD2 (6 bases). From germline, CDR1 is LNHDA and CDR2 SQIVND (reference sequence). Trimming stripped 1 base from V and 6 bases from J, with 21 bases between. The CDR3 runs to 17 residues. CDR3 region: CASSIVGGKEGAKTQYF. The CDR3 DNA sequence: TGTGCCAGTAGTATAGTAGGCGGGAAGGAGGGTGCGAAGACCCAGTACTTC.

The chain has TRBV3-1 (or the pseudogene TRBV3-2) and TRBJ2-4; unclear D gene. Germline V gene data show CDR1 as LGHDT and CDR2 as YNNKEL (reference sequence). V shed 0 bases and J shed 4 bases, with 16 bases lying between them. This CDR3 has 17 amino acids. The CDR3 reads CASSQEVVAVEKNIQYF. As DNA, the CDR3 is TGTGCCAGCAGCCAAGAAGTAGTGGCAGTCGAAAAAAACATTCAGTACTTC.

Comment on this clone: The same CDR3 can be traced to other DNA sequences in this sample. The chain employs TRBV7-8 and TRBJ2-7; D is tentatively TRBD1 or TRBD2 (5 bases each). The CDR3 loop spans 12 amino acids. The V gene lost 5 bases and the J gene lost 4 bases, with 9 bases spanning the gap. CDR1 and CDR2 (germline): SGHVS, FQNEAQ. CDR3 loop: CASSRDGYEQYF. The CDR3 DNA sequence: TGTGCCAGCAGCCGGGACGGGTACGAGCAGTACTTC. The whole variable domain, filled in from reference TRBV7-8 and TRBJ2-7, reads GAGVSQSPRYKVAKRGQDVALRCDPISGHVSLFWYQQALGQGPEFLTYFQNEAQLDKSGLPSDRFFAERPEGSVSTLKIQRTQQEDSAVYLCASSRDGYEQYFGPGTRLTVT.

J is TRBJ2-1 and V is TRBV25-1; D is unresolved. The CDR3 sequence is 14 residues long. Germline CDR1 is MGHDK and CDR2 is SYGVNS. V was clipped by 2 bases and J by 5 bases, with 10 bases between them. The CDR3 sequence is CASSEPRVNNEQFF. DNA for the CDR3: TGTGCCAGCAGTGAACCCCGTGTAAACAATGAGCAGTTCTTC. Variable domain in full (rest from reference TRBV25-1 and TRBJ2-1): EADIYQTPRYLVIGTGKKITLECSQTMGHDKMYWYQQDPGMELHLIHYSYGVNSTEKGDLSSESTVSRIRTEHFPLTLESARPSHTSQYLCASSEPRVNNEQFFGPGTRLTVL.

The V gene is TRBV9, the J gene TRBJ2-7, with 7 bases that match TRBD1. CDR3 length: 16 residues. Germline V gene data show CDR1 as SGDLS and CDR2 as YYNGEE. The trim removed 2 bases at V and 5 bases at J, leaving 13 bases unmatched. The CDR3 here is CASSVRTGPPGDEQYF. The DNA of the CDR3 is TGTGCCAGCAGCGTTAGGACAGGTCCTCCTGGGGACGAGCAGTACTTC.